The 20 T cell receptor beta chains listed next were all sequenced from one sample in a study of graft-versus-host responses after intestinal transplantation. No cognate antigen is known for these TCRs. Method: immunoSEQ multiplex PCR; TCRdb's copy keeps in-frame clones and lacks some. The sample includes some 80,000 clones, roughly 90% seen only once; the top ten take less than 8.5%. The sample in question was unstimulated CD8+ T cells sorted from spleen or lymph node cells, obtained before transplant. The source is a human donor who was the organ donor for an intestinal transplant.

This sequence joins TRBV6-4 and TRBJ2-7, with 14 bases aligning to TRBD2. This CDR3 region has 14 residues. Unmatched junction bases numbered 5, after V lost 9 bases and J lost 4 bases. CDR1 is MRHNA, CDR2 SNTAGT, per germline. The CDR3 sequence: CARGRTSGRYEQYF. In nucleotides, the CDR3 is TGTGCCAGGGGGCGGACTAGCGGGAGGTACGAGCAGTACTTC.

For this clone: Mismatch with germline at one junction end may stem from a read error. DNA for the CDR3: TGCGCCAGCAGCTCTAGCGGGAGCCCCTACAAGCAGTACTTC. Its translation is CASSSSGSPYKQYF. The V and J genes are TRBV5-1 and TRBJ2-7; 10 positions agree with TRBD2. The CDR3 consists of 14 residues. CDR1 and CDR2 from the germline V gene are SGHRS and YFSETQ.

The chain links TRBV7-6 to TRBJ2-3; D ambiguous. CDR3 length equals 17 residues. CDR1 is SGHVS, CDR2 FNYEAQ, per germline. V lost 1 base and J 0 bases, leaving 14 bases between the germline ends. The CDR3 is CASSLGASGPSTDTQYF. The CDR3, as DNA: TGTGCCAGCAGCTTAGGGGCTAGTGGCCCTAGCACAGATACGCAGTATTTT. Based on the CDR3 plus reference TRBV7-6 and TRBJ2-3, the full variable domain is GAGVSQSPRYKVTKRGQDVALRCDPISGHVSLYWYRQALGQGPEFLTYFNYEAQQDKSGLPNDRFSAERPEGSISTLTIQRTEQRDSAMYRCASSLGASGPSTDTQYFGPGTRLTVL.

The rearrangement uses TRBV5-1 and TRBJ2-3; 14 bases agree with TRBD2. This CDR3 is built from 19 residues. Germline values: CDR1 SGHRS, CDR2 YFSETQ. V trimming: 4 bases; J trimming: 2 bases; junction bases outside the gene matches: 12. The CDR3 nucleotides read TGCGCCAGCAGCACCGGGACTAGCGGGGGAGCCAGACCCACAGATACGCAGTATTTT. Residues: CASSTGTSGGARPTDTQYF.

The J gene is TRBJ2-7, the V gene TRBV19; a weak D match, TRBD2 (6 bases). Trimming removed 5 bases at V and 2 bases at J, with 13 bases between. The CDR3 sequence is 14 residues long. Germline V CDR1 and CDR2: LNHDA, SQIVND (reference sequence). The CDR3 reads CASSPRLVAYEQYF. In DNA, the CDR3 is TGTGCCAGTAGTCCCAGACTAGTCGCCTACGAGCAGTACTTC.

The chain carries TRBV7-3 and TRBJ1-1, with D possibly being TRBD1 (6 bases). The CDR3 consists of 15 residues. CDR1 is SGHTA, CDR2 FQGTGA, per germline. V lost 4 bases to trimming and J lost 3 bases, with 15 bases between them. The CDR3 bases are TGTGCCAGCAGCTCACCCGGGACATCGGACACTGAAGCTTTCTTT. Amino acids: CASSSPGTSDTEAFF.

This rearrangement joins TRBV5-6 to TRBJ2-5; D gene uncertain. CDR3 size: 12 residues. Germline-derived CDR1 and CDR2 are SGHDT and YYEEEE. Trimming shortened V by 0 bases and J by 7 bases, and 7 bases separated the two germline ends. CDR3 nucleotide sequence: TGTGCCAGCAGCTTGGCCTCGTGGACCCAGTACTTC. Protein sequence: CASSLASWTQYF. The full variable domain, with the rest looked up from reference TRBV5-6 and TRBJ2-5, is DAGVTQSPTHLIKTRGQQVTLRCSPKSGHDTVSWYQQALGQGPQFIFQYYEEEERQRGNFPDRFSGHQFPNYSSELNVNALLLGDSALYLCASSLASWTQYFGPGTRLLVL.

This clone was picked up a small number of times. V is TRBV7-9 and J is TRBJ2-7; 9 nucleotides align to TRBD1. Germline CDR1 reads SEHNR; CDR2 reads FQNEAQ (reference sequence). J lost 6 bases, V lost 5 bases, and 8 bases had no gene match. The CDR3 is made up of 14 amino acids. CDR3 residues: CASSHRDRVTEQYF. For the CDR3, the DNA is TGTGCCAGCAGCCACCGGGACAGGGTGACCGAGCAGTACTTC.

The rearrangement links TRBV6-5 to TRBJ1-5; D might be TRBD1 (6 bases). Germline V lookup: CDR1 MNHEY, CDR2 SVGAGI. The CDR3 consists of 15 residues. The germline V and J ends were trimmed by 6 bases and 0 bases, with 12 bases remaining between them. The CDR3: CASSPDRNSNQPQHF. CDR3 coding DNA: TGTGCCAGCAGCCCCGACAGGAATAGCAATCAGCCCCAGCATTTT.

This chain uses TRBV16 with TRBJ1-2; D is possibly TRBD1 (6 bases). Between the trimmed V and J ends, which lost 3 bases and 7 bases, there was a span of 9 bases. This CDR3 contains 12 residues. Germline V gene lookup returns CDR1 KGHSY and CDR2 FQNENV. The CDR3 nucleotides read TGTGCCAGCAGCCATGGGGGCAGTGGCTACACCTTC. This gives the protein CASSHGGSGYTF. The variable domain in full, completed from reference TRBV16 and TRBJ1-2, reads GEEVAQTPKHLVRGEGQKAKLYCAPIKGHSYVFWYQQVLKNEFKFLISFQNENVFDETGMPKERFSAKCLPNSPCSLEIQATKLEDSAVYFCASSHGGSGYTFGSGTRLTVV.

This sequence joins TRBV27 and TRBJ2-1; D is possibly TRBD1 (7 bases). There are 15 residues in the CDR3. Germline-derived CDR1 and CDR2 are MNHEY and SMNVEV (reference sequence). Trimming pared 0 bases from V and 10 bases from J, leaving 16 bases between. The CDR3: CASSLSAGQWSEQFF. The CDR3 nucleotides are TGTGCCAGCAGTTTATCGGCGGGACAGTGGTCCGAGCAGTTCTTC.

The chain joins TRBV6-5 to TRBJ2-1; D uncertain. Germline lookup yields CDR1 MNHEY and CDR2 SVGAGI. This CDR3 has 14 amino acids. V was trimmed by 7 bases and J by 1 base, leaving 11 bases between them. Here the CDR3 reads CASNGQVSYNEQFF. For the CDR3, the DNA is TGTGCCAGCAACGGCCAAGTGTCCTACAATGAGCAGTTCTTC.

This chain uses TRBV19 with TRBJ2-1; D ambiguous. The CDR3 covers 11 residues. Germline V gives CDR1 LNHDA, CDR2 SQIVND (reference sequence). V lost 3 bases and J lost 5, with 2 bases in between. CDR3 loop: CASSMDNEQFF. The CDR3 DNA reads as TGTGCCAGTAGTATGGACAATGAGCAGTTCTTC.

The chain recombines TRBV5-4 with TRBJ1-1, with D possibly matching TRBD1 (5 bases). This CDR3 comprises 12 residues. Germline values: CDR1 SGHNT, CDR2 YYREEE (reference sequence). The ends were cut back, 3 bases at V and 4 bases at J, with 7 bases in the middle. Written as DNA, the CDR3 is TGTGCCAGCAGCTGGGGGTTCACTGAAGCTTTCTTT. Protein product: CASSWGFTEAFF. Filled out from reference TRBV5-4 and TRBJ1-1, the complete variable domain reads ETGVTQSPTHLIKTRGQQVTLRCSSQSGHNTVSWYQQALGQGPQFIFQYYREEENGRGNFPPRFSGLQFPNYSSELNVNALELDDSALYLCASSWGFTEAFFGQGTRLTVV.

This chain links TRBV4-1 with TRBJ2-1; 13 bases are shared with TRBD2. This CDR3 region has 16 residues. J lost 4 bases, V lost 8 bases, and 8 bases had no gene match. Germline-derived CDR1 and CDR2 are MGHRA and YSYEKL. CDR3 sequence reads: CASHGLAGVRYNEQFF. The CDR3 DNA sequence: TGCGCCAGCCATGGACTAGCGGGAGTGCGGTACAATGAGCAGTTCTTC.

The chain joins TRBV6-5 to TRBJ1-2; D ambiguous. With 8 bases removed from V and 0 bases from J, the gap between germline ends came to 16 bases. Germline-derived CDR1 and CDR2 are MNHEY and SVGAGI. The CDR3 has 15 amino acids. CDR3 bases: TGTGCCAGCGCCCTAGCCGCAACAACTAACTATGGCTACACCTTC. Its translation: CASALAATTNYGYTF.

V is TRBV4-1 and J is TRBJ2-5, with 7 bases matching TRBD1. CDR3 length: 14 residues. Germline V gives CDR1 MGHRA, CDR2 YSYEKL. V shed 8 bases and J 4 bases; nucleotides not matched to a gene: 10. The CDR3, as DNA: TGCGCCAGCGCGGACAGGACGGTTGGAGAGACCCAGTACTTC. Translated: CASADRTVGETQYF.

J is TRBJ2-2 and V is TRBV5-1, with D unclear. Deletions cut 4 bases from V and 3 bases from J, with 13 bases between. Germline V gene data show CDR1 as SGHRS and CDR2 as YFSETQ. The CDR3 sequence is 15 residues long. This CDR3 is CASSPFDWYTGELFF. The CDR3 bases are TGCGCCAGCAGCCCCTTCGACTGGTACACCGGGGAGCTGTTTTTT. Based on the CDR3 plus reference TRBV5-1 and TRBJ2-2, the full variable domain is KAGVTQTPRYLIKTRGQQVTLSCSPISGHRSVSWYQQTPGQGLQFLFEYFSETQRNKGNFPGRFSGRQFSNSRSEMNVSTLELGDSALYLCASSPFDWYTGELFFGEGSRLTVL.

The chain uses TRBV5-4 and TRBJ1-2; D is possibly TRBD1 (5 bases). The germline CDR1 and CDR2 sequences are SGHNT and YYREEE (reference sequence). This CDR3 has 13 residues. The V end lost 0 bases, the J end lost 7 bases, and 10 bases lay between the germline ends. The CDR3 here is CASSLVRGVGYTF. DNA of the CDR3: TGTGCCAGCAGCTTGGTGCGGGGGGTTGGCTACACCTTC. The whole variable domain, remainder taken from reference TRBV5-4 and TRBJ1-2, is ETGVTQSPTHLIKTRGQQVTLRCSSQSGHNTVSWYQQALGQGPQFIFQYYREEENGRGNFPPRFSGLQFPNYSSELNVNALELDDSALYLCASSLVRGVGYTFGSGTRLTVV.

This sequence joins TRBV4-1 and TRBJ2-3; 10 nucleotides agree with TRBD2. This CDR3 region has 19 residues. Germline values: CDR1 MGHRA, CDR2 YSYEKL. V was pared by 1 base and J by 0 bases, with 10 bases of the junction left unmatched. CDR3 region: CASSQGYLAGATSTDTQYF. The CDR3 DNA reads TGCGCCAGCAGCCAAGGATACCTAGCGGGGGCCACCAGCACAGATACGCAGTATTTT.